This T cell receptor (beta chain) is drawn from a study of blood T cell repertoires in COVID-19. CDR1 MDHEN and CDR2 SYDVKM come from the germline V gene. This CDR3 is built from 15 residues. The V segment lost 2 bases and the J segment 4 bases; nucleotides outside the gene matches: 5. TCRdb's table, derived via immunoSEQ multiplex PCR, lists solely in-frame clones and lacks some. The repertoire holds about 190,000 clones, with about 80% as singletons. The clonotype originates from a woman in her sixties with acute COVID-19. The chain is built from TRBV28 and TRBJ1-3; TRBD1 matches 7 bases. Material: PBMCs or T cells enriched from blood (not recorded which). The CDR3 bases are TGTGCCAGCAGTTTAGAGGGGGCAAAAGGAAACACCATATATTTT. This sequence encodes CASSLEGAKGNTIYF. Based on the CDR3 plus reference TRBV28 and TRBJ1-3, the full variable domain is DVKVTQSSRYLVKRTGEKVFLECVQDMDHENMFWYRQDPGLGLRLIYFSYDVKMKEKGDIPEGYSVSREKKERFSLILESASTNQTSMYLCASSLEGAKGNTIYFGEGSWLTVV.